This T cell receptor beta chain was documented in a study of cytomegalovirus exposure and HLA in healthy donors. Study overall: An early release of data contained roughly 90 million unique TCRs, which came from HLA-typed donors. Study-wide results and caveats: Sequencing likely generated an artifact that appeared as a cluster of highly shared sequence variants.

The germline V gene encodes CDR1 WSHSY and CDR2 SAAADI. Trimming at V came to 3 bases and at J to 4 bases, leaving 7 bases not matched to a gene. The CDR3 is 15 residues long. The PCR had 60 Vbeta and 13 Jbeta primers. Here immunoSEQ multiplex PCR was the method, and the copy in TCRdb shows in-frame clones only, minus some. The repertoire consists of 150,000 to 200,000 clones, with approximately 85% occurring once and the leading ten covering 7.5% to 10%. With regard to this clone: No antigen is known for it.

This sequence originates from a man younger than 35 in good health and CMV-seropositive. Input material: PBMCs. This chain joins TRBV10-2 and TRBJ1-2; TRBD1 matches at 8 bases. The CDR3: CASSESGTGPYGYTF. The CDR3 coding sequence is TGCGCCAGCAGTGAATCCGGGACAGGTCCCTATGGCTACACCTTC.